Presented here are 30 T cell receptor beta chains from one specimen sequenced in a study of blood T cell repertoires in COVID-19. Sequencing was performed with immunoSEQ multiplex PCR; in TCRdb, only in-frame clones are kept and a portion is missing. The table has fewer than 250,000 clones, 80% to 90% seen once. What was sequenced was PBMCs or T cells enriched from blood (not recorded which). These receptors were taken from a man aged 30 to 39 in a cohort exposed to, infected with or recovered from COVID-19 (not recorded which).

The CDR3 DNA sequence: TGTGCCAGCAGCGTAGTGCGAGCGGGAGGTTACAATGAGCAGTTCTTC. Its protein is CASSVVRAGGYNEQFF. The chain uses TRBV9 and TRBJ2-1, with 9 bases identical to TRBD2. The germline V gene has CDR1 SGDLS and CDR2 YYNGEE. The CDR3 is 16 amino acids. V lost 0 bases, J lost 4 bases, and 5 bases stayed unmatched.

CDR3 sequence (DNA): TGTGCCAGCAGGGGGTCGGGACAAGAGACCCAGTACTTC. Translated, it gives CASRGSGQETQYF. This chain uses TRBV6-6 with TRBJ2-5; D may be TRBD2 (5 bases). Germline lookup yields CDR1 MNHNY and CDR2 SVGAGI (reference sequence). V dropped 6 bases and J dropped 2 bases, with 10 bases sitting between them. This CDR3 comprises 13 residues.

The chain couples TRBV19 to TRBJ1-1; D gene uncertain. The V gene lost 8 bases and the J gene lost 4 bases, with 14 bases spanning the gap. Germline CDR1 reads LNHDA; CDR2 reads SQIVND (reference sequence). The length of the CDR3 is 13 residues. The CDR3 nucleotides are TGTGCCAGTGCGGCCGCGCGGGGCACTGAAGCTTTCTTT. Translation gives CASAAARGTEAFF. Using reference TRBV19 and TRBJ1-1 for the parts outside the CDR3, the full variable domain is DGGITQSPKYLFRKEGQNVTLSCEQNLNHDAMYWYRQDPGQGLRLIYYSQIVNDFQKGDIAEGYSVSREKKESFPLTVTSAQKNPTAFYLCASAAARGTEAFFGQGTRLTVV.

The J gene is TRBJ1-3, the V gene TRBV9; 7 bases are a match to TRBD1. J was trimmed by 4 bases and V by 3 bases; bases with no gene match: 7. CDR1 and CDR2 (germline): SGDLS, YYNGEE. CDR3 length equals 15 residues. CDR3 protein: CASSGSGGKGNTIYF. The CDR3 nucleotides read TGTGCCAGCAGCGGGTCAGGGGGAAAAGGAAACACCATATATTTT.

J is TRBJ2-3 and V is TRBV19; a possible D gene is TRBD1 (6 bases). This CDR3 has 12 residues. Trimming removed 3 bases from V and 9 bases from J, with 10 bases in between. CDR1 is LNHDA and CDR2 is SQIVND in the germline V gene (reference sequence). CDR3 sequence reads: CASSMGAVTQYF. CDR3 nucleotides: TGTGCCAGTAGTATGGGGGCGGTGACGCAGTATTTT.

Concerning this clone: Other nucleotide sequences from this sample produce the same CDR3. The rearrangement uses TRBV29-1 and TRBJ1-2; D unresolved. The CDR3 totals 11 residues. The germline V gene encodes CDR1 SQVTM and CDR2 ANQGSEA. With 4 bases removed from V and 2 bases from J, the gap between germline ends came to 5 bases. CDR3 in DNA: TGCAGCGTTGGAGCGAACTATGGCTACACCTTC. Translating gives CSVGANYGYTF. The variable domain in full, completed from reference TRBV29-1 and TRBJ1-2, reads SAVISQKPSRDICQRGTSLTIQCQVDSQVTMMFWYRQQPGQSLTLIATANQGSEATYESGFVIDKFPISRPNLTFSTLTVSNMSPEDSSIYLCSVGANYGYTFGSGTRLTVV.

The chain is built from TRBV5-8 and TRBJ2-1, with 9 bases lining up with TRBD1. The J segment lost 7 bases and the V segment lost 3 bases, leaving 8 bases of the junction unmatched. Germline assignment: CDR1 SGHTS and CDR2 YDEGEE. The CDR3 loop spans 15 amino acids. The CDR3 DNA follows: TGTGCCAGCAGCTCGGGACAGGGAACGAGTAATGAGCAGTTCTTC. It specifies CASSSGQGTSNEQFF.

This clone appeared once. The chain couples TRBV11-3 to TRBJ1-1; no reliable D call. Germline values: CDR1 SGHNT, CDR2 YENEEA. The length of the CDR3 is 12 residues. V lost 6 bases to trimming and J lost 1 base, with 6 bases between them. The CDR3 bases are TGTGCCAGCAGTCAACAGAACACTGAAGCTTTCTTT. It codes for CASSQQNTEAFF.

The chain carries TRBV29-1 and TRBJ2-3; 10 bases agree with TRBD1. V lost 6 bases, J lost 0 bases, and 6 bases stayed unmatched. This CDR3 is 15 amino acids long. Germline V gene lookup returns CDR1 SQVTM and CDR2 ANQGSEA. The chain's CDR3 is CSVPKTGGSTDTQYF. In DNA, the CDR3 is TGCAGCGTCCCCAAGACAGGGGGCAGCACAGATACGCAGTATTTT.

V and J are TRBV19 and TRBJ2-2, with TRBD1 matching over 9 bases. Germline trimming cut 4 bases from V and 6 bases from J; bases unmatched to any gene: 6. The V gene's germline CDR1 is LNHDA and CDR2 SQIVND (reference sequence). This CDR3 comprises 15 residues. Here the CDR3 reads CASSTPRTGAGELFF. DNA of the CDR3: TGTGCCAGTAGTACCCCCCGGACAGGGGCCGGGGAGCTGTTTTTT.

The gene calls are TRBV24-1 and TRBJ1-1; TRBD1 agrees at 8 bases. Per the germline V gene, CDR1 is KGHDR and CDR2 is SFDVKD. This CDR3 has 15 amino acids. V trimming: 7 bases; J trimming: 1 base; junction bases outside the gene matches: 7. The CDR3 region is CATRGGDRPNTEAFF. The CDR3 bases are TGTGCCACCAGGGGGGGGGACAGGCCGAACACTGAAGCTTTCTTT.

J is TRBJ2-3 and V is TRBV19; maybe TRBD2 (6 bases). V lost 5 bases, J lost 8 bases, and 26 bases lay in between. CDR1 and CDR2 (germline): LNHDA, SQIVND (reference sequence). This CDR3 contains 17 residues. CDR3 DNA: TGTGCCAGTAGTTCGTCGGCGACTAGTGTTGTTTTGGGTACGCAGTATTTT. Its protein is CASSSSATSVVLGTQYF.

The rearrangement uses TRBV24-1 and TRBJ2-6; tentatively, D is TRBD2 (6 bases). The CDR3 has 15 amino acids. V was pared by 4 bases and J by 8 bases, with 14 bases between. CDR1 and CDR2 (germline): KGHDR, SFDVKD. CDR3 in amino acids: CATSDPGTSTNVLTF. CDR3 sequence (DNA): TGTGCCACCAGTGACCCTGGGACTTCCACCAACGTCCTGACTTTC.

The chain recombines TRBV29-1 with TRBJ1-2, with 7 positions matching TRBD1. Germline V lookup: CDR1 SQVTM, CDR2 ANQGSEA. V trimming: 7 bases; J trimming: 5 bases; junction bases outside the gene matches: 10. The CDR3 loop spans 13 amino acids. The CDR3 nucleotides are TGCAGCGCAGTACGACAGGGAGTGTATGGCTACACCTTC. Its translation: CSAVRQGVYGYTF.

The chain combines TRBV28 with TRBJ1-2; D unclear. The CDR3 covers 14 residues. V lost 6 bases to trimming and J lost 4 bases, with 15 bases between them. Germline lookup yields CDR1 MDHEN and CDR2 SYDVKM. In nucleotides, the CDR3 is TGTGCCAGCAGGCACACTATTCGGAGCTATGGCTACACCTTC. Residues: CASRHTIRSYGYTF.

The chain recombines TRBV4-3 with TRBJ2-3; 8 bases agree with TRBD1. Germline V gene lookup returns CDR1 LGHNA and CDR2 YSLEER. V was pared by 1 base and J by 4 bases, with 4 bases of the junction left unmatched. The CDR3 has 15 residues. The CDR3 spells CASSQGTGNADTQYF. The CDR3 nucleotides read TGCGCCAGCAGCCAAGGGACAGGGAACGCAGATACGCAGTATTTT.

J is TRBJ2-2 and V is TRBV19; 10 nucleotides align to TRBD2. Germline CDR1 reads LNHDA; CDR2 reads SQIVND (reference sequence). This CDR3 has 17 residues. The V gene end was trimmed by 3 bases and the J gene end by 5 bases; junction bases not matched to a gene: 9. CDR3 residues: CASSIMSGRGQTGELFF. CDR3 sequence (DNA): TGTGCCAGTAGTATCATGAGCGGGAGGGGGCAAACCGGGGAGCTGTTTTTT.

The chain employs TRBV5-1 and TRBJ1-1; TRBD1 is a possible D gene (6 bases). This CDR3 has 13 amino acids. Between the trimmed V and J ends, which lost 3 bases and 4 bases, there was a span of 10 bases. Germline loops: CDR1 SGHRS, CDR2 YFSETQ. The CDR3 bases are TGCGCCAGCAGCTCCAGGGGACCCACTGAAGCTTTCTTT. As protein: CASSSRGPTEAFF.

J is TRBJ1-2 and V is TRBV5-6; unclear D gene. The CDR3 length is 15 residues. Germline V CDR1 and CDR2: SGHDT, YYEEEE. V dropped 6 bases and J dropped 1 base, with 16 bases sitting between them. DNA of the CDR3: TGTGCCAGCACGGGATCCACCCTCTTTAACTATGGCTACACCTTC. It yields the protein CASTGSTLFNYGYTF.

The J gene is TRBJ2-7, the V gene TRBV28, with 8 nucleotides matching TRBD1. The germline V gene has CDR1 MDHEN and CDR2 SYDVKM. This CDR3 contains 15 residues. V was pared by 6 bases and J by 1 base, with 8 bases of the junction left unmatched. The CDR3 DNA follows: TGTGCCAGCAGGACCCAGGGGGCGGGTTCCTACGAGCAGTACTTC. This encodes CASRTQGAGSYEQYF.

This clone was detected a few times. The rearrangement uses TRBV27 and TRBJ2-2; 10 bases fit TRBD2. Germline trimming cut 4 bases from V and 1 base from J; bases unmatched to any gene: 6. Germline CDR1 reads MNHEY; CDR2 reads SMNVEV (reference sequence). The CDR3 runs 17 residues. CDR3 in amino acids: CASSSPTSGVNTGELFF. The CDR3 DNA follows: TGTGCCAGCAGTTCGCCCACTAGCGGGGTGAACACCGGGGAGCTGTTTTTT.

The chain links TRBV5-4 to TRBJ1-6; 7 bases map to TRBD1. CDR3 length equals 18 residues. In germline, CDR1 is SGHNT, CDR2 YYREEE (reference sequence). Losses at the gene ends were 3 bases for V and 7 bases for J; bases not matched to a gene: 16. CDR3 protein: CASSSASDRAFGNSPLHF. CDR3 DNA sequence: TGTGCCAGCAGCTCAGCATCCGACAGGGCATTCGGGAATTCACCCCTCCACTTT. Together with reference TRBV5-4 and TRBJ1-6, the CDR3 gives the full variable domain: ETGVTQSPTHLIKTRGQQVTLRCSSQSGHNTVSWYQQALGQGPQFIFQYYREEENGRGNFPPRFSGLQFPNYSSELNVNALELDDSALYLCASSSASDRAFGNSPLHFGNGTRLTVT.

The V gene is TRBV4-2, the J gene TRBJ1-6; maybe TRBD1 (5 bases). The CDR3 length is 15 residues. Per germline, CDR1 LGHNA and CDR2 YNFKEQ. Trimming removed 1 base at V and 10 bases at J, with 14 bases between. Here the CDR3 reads CASSQAGDAISPLHF. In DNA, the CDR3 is TGTGCCAGCAGCCAAGCGGGGGACGCAATCTCACCCCTCCACTTT.

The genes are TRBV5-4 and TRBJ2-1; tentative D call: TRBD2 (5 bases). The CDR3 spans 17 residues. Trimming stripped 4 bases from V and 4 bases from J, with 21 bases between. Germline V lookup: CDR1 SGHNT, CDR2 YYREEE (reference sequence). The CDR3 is CASSPVDLKNVYNEQFF. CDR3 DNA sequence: TGTGCCAGCAGCCCCGTGGACTTAAAAAATGTATACAATGAGCAGTTCTTC.

The CDR3 protein is CASSLAVDEQYF. DNA of the CDR3: TGTGCCAGCAGCCTGGCGGTGGATGAGCAGTACTTC. V usage is TRBV7-9 and J usage is TRBJ2-7; D gene ambiguous. Trimming removed 5 bases from V and 7 bases from J, with 12 bases in between. The CDR3 has 12 residues. The V gene's germline CDR1 is SEHNR and CDR2 FQNEAQ (reference sequence).

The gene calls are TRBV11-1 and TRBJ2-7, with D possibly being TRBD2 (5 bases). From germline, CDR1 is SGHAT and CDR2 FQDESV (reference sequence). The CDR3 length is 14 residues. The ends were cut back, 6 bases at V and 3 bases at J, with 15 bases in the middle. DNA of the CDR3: TGTGCCAGCAGTATCGGGGAAGTTGGCTACGAGCAGTACTTC. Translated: CASSIGEVGYEQYF.

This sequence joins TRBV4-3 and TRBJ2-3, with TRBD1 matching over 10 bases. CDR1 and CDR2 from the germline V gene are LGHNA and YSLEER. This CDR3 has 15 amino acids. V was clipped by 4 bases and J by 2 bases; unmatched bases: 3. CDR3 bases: TGCGCCAGCAGCCCGGGACAGGGGAACACAGATACGCAGTATTTT. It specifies CASSPGQGNTDTQYF.

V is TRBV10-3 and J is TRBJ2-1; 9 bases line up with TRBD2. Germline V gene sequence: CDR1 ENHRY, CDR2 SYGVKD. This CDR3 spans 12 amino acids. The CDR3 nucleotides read TGTGCTGTAGCGGGGGTTGCGGGCGAGCAGTTCTTC. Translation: CAVAGVAGEQFF.

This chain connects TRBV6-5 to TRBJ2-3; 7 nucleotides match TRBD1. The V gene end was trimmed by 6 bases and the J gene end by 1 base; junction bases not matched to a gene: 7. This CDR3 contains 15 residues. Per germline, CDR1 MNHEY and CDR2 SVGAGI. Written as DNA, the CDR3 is TGTGCCAGCAGGACCGACAGGGCCGGCACAGATACGCAGTATTTT. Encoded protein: CASRTDRAGTDTQYF.

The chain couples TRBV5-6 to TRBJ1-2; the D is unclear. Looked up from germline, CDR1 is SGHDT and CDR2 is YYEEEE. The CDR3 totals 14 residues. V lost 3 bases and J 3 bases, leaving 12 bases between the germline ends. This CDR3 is CASSSGRGDYGYTF. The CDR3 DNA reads TGTGCCAGCAGCTCCGGACGGGGAGACTATGGCTACACCTTC. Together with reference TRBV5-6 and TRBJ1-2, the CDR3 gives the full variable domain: DAGVTQSPTHLIKTRGQQVTLRCSPKSGHDTVSWYQQALGQGPQFIFQYYEEEERQRGNFPDRFSGHQFPNYSSELNVNALLLGDSALYLCASSSGRGDYGYTFGSGTRLTVV.